One and the same sample provided the 19 T cell receptor beta chains below, sequenced in a study of control samples from healthy donors and cancer patients. This table comes from immunoSEQ multiplex PCR, and its TCRdb copy is limited to in-frame clones, with some not included. The data show about 65,000 clones, roughly nine tenths seen once. The sequenced material came from PBMCs. These receptor sequences come from a woman aged 50 to 60 with colorectal cancer.

This clone was counted a few times. The chain joins TRBV19 to TRBJ1-1; unclear D gene. This CDR3 is built from 10 residues. V lost 9 bases to trimming and J lost 6 bases, with 8 bases between them. Germline CDR1 reads LNHDA; CDR2 reads SQIVND (reference sequence). CDR3 DNA: TGTGCCAGCTGGGAGGCTGAAGCTTTCTTT. Its protein product is CASWEAEAFF.

The rearrangement joins TRBV12-3 or TRBV12-4 to TRBJ2-7; D is ambiguous. The V end lost 7 bases, the J end lost 0 bases, and 10 bases lay between the germline ends. This CDR3 is built from 13 residues. CDR3 DNA sequence: TGTGCCAGCACCCGCAGTAGCTCCTACGAGCAGTACTTC. Translating it yields CASTRSSSYEQYF.

The rearrangement links TRBV5-1 to TRBJ1-2; D remains ambiguous. The germline V gene has CDR1 SGHRS and CDR2 YFSETQ. With 1 base removed from V and 7 bases from J, the gap between germline ends came to 14 bases. There are 14 residues in the CDR3. The CDR3 DNA follows: TGCGCCAGCAGCTTGTCGGAAGGGCGTCCTGGCTACACCTTC. This sequence encodes CASSLSEGRPGYTF. The entire variable domain, with the rest obtained from reference TRBV5-1 and TRBJ1-2, is as follows: KAGVTQTPRYLIKTRGQQVTLSCSPISGHRSVSWYQQTPGQGLQFLFEYFSETQRNKGNFPGRFSGRQFSNSRSEMNVSTLELGDSALYLCASSLSEGRPGYTFGSGTRLTVV.

J is TRBJ1-2 and V is TRBV19; TRBD1 matches 8 bases. CDR1 and CDR2 from the germline V gene are LNHDA and SQIVND (reference sequence). The CDR3 consists of 15 residues. V gave up 3 bases and J gave up 4 bases; unmatched junction bases: 7. The CDR3 nucleotides read TGTGCCAGTAGTATGGACAGGGTCTTCGCCTATGGCTACACCTTC. Protein: CASSMDRVFAYGYTF.

The rearrangement uses TRBV6-5 and TRBJ1-2; no definite D call. Trimming pared 5 bases from V and 2 bases from J, leaving 9 bases between. This CDR3 region has 13 residues. Germline CDR1 reads MNHEY; CDR2 reads SVGAGI. CDR3 nucleotide sequence: TGTGCCAGCAGTATAGAGATAAACTATGGCTACACCTTC. Encoded protein: CASSIEINYGYTF.

A word on this clone: Other DNA sequences in this sample translate to the same CDR3. The CDR3 here is CASTSGETQYF. The CDR3 bases are TGTGCCAGCACTTCCGGAGAGACCCAGTACTTC. The chain joins TRBV28 to TRBJ2-5; D is unclear. CDR1 is MDHEN, CDR2 SYDVKM, per germline. The CDR3 has 11 residues. V gave up 7 bases and J gave up 4 bases, with 7 bases separating them.

The gene calls are TRBV19 and TRBJ2-7, with unresolved D. Germline V gene data show CDR1 as LNHDA and CDR2 as SQIVND (reference sequence). The CDR3 spans 14 residues. V shed 4 bases and J shed 7 bases, with 17 bases lying between them. Here the CDR3 DNA reads TGTGCCAGTAGTAAGGGATCCGGGCTCGGGGAGCAGTACTTC. Its protein product is CASSKGSGLGEQYF. Full variable domain (missing parts from reference TRBV19 and TRBJ2-7): DGGITQSPKYLFRKEGQNVTLSCEQNLNHDAMYWYRQDPGQGLRLIYYSQIVNDFQKGDIAEGYSVSREKKESFPLTVTSAQKNPTAFYLCASSKGSGLGEQYFGPGTRLTVT.

Comments on this clone: Additional DNA sequences in this sample encode the identical CDR3. The chain uses TRBV9 and TRBJ2-7; 10 nucleotides line up with TRBD2. The ends lost 0 bases at V and 0 bases at J; junction bases unmatched: 0. The CDR3 covers 15 residues. Germline lookup yields CDR1 SGDLS and CDR2 YYNGEE. This chain's CDR3 is CASSVGTSGSYEQYF. CDR3 DNA: TGTGCCAGCAGCGTAGGGACTAGCGGCTCCTACGAGCAGTACTTC.

The rearrangement uses TRBV30 and TRBJ1-1; 7 bases match TRBD1. This CDR3 contains 13 residues. V shed 3 bases and J 0 bases; nucleotides not matched to a gene: 1. In germline, CDR1 is GTSNPN, CDR2 SVGIG (reference sequence). The CDR3 bases are TGTGCCTGGAGACAGGGGATGAACACTGAAGCTTTCTTT. This sequence encodes CAWRQGMNTEAFF.

The chain carries TRBV7-8 and TRBJ2-4; D is possibly TRBD1 or TRBD2 (7 bases each). This CDR3 has 15 residues. CDR1 and CDR2 (germline): SGHVS, FQNEAQ. Trimming pared 1 base from V and 7 bases from J, leaving 14 bases between. The CDR3 DNA reads as TGTGCCAGCAGCTTAGGATACAGGGGAGGGAACATTCAGTACTTC. Its translation is CASSLGYRGGNIQYF. The whole variable domain, filled in from reference TRBV7-8 and TRBJ2-4, reads GAGVSQSPRYKVAKRGQDVALRCDPISGHVSLFWYQQALGQGPEFLTYFQNEAQLDKSGLPSDRFFAERPEGSVSTLKIQRTQQEDSAVYLCASSLGYRGGNIQYFGAGTRLSVL.

The chain is built from TRBV2 and TRBJ1-2, with 12 bases identical to TRBD1. CDR1 is SNHLY and CDR2 is FYNNEI in the germline V gene. The CDR3 contains 15 residues. With V trimmed by 8 bases and J by 7 bases, 11 bases remained unmatched. Here the CDR3 reads CASRTWGQGASGYTF. CDR3 coding DNA: TGTGCCAGCCGAACCTGGGGACAGGGGGCGAGTGGCTACACCTTC. Combining the CDR3 with reference TRBV2 and TRBJ1-2 gives the whole variable domain EPEVTQTPSHQVTQMGQEVILRCVPISNHLYFYWYRQILGQKVEFLVSFYNNEISEKSEIFDDQFSVERPDGSNFTLKIRSTKLEDSAMYFCASRTWGQGASGYTFGSGTRLTVV.

This chain uses TRBV3-1 (or the pseudogene TRBV3-2) with TRBJ2-1; possible D gene TRBD2, 6 bases. Trimming took 4 bases from V and 3 from J, leaving 25 bases between them. CDR1 and CDR2 from the germline V gene are LGHDT and YNNKEL (reference sequence). The CDR3 sequence is 19 residues long. The DNA for the CDR3 is TGTGCCAGCAGCCCGAGAAGGACGGGTACCGGGAGAGGCTACAATGAGCAGTTCTTC. Encoded protein: CASSPRRTGTGRGYNEQFF.

V and J are TRBV7-8 and TRBJ2-2; 10 bases agree with TRBD1. Germline V lookup: CDR1 SGHVS, CDR2 FQNEAQ. Trimming cost V 5 bases and J 6 bases; bases outside gene matches: 3. This CDR3 has 14 residues. The CDR3 loop reads CASSRGQGAGELFF. The CDR3 DNA reads TGTGCCAGCAGCCGCGGACAGGGGGCCGGGGAGCTGTTTTTT. Filled out from reference TRBV7-8 and TRBJ2-2, the complete variable domain reads GAGVSQSPRYKVAKRGQDVALRCDPISGHVSLFWYQQALGQGPEFLTYFQNEAQLDKSGLPSDRFFAERPEGSVSTLKIQRTQQEDSAVYLCASSRGQGAGELFFGEGSRLTVL.

The chain joins TRBV6-1 to TRBJ2-5; 10 bases line up with TRBD2. With V trimmed by 4 bases and J by 2 bases, 13 bases remained unmatched. In germline, CDR1 is MNHNS, CDR2 SASEGT. This CDR3 is built from 18 residues. The DNA of the CDR3 is TGTGCCAGCAGTGTATCACTAGCGGGGATTACCGTTCAAGAGACCCAGTACTTC. Translating gives CASSVSLAGITVQETQYF.

This clone was seen a few times. The rearrangement uses TRBV19 and TRBJ1-1, with D uncertain. V lost 6 bases and J lost 1, with 6 bases in between. This CDR3 spans 12 amino acids. CDR1 LNHDA and CDR2 SQIVND come from the germline V gene (reference sequence). In DNA form, the CDR3 reads TGTGCCAGTAGGGGCGCGAACACTGAAGCTTTCTTT. Residues: CASRGANTEAFF.

Only one count was recorded for this clone. This rearrangement joins TRBV20-1 to TRBJ2-7; D is ambiguous. Germline CDR1 reads DFQATT; CDR2 reads SNEGSKA (reference sequence). This CDR3 has 11 residues. V lost 3 bases to trimming and J lost 4 bases, with 7 bases between them. DNA for the CDR3: TGCAGTGCTAGTTTTGGGTACGAGCAGTACTTC. Residues: CSASFGYEQYF.

The chain links TRBV3-1 (or the pseudogene TRBV3-2) to TRBJ1-2; the match to TRBD1 covers 9 bases. The CDR3 is 14 residues long. Germline V gives CDR1 LGHDT, CDR2 YNNKEL (reference sequence). The ends lost 6 bases at V and 7 bases at J; junction bases unmatched: 9. In nucleotides, the CDR3 is TGTGCCAGCAGTCCGCCGGGACAGGGTAGTGGCTACACCTTC. Translating gives CASSPPGQGSGYTF.

CDR3 region: CASSAGPLNSNTGELFF. Here the CDR3 DNA reads TGCGCCAGCAGCGCGGGACCCCTGAACTCGAACACCGGGGAGCTGTTTTTT. The chain recombines TRBV5-1 with TRBJ2-2, with D perhaps TRBD2 (6 bases). Deletions cut 4 bases from V and 0 bases from J, with 16 bases between. The CDR3 is 17 amino acids. Germline CDR1 is SGHRS and CDR2 is YFSETQ.

J is TRBJ2-5 and V is TRBV2, with D tentatively TRBD1 (5 bases). The germline gives CDR1 SNHLY, CDR2 FYNNEI. The length of the CDR3 is 12 residues. V was cut by 8 bases and J by 1 base, with 8 bases left in between. The CDR3 DNA sequence: TGTGCCAGCGGGGCCTCCCAAGAGACCCAGTACTTC. Residues: CASGASQETQYF.